This TCR beta chain stems from a study of cytomegalovirus exposure and HLA in healthy donors. The CDR3 consists of 15 residues. Trimming left V 3 bases short and J 3 bases short, with 13 bases between. CDR1 and CDR2 (germline): SGHAT, FQNNGV. General observations from the study: Later on, an analysis showed TCR association rates differing by HLA locus, with DRB1 the most and HLA-C the fewest.

Vbeta (60) and Jbeta (13) primers were used in the PCR. Repertoires were generated with immunoSEQ multiplex PCR, while TCRdb's copy carries only in-frame clones and drops some. The sample consists of some 220,000 clones, approximately 84% of them appearing once. This clone was counted once. Its antigen is not identified. The V call is TRBV11-2, the J call TRBJ2-3, with D possibly TRBD1 on 5 matching bases. Sequenced: PBMCs. This clonotype originated in a girl aged 2-10 years in good health and CMV-seronegative. The CDR3 here is CASSFWGRLTDTQYF. CDR3 DNA: TGTGCCAGCAGCTTCTGGGGCAGATTGACAGATACGCAGTATTTT.